These 2 T cell receptor beta chains were sequenced from one sample in a study of blood T cell repertoires in COVID-19 (dated by TCRdb to 2018 to 2021). Library method: the immunoSEQ multiplex PCR assay. Drawn from immuneACCESS, this table holds only the in-frame rearrangements with V and J called that TCRdb kept. Clones are partly lost; checked studies trace under half to an unresolved V gene and leave the rest unexplained. The sample has approximately 190,000 clones on record, about 80% of them singletons. The ten biggest clones cover about 6.3% of the sample. Sequencing used peripheral blood. These receptors all come from a man aged 55-75 years with acute or convalescent COVID-19.

The gene calls are TRBV7-3 and TRBJ1-2; TRBD1 agrees at 12 bases. Looked up from germline, CDR1 is SGHTA and CDR2 is FQGTGA. Germline trimming cut 6 bases from V and 8 bases from J; bases unmatched to any gene: 7. The CDR3 runs 14 residues. The CDR3 nucleotides are TGTGCCAGCAGACCGGGACAGGGGGCGGGAGGCTACACCTTC. Translating gives CASRPGQGAGGYTF.

This clone occurred a few times. The chain uses TRBV6-2 or TRBV6-3 and TRBJ2-7, with D possibly matching TRBD1 (6 bases). The V and J ends lost 6 bases and 5 bases respectively, with 17 bases between them. There are 14 residues in the CDR3. The germline CDR1 and CDR2 sequences are MNHEY and SVGEGT. CDR3 sequence (DNA): TGTGCCAGCAGCGACCCTGACAGGCTGAACGAGCAGTACTTC. This translates into CASSDPDRLNEQYF.